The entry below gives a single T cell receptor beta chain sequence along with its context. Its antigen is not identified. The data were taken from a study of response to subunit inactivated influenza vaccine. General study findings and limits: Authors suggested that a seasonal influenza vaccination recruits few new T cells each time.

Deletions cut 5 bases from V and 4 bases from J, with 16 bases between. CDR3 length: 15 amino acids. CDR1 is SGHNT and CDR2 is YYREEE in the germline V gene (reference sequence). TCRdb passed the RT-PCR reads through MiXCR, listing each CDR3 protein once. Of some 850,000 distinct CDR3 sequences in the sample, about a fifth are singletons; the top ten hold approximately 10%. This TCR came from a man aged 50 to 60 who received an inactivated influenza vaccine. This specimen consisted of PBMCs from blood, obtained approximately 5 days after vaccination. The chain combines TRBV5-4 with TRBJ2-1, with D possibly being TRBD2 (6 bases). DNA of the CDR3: TGTGCCAGCAGGAGCTCTGGGAGGCGATACAATGAGCAGTTCTTC. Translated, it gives CASRSSGRRYNEQFF.